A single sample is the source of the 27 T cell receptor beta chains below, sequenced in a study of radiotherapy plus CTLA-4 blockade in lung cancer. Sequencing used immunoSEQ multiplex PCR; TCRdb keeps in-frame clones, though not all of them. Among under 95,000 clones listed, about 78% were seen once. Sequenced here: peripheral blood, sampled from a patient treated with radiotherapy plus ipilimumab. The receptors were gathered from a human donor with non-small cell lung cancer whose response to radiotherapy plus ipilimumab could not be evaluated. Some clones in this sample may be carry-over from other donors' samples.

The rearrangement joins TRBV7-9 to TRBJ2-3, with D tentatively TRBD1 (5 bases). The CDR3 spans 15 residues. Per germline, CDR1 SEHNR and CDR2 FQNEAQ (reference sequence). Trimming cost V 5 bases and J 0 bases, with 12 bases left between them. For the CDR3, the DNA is TGTGCCAGCAGCCGTACAGGACCTAGCACAGATACGCAGTATTTT. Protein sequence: CASSRTGPSTDTQYF.

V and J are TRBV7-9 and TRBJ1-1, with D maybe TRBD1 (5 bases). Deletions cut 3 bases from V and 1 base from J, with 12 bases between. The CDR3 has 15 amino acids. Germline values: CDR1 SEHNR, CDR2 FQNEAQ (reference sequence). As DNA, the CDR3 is TGTGCCAGCAGCTTGCCGGGGGTGGGGAACACTGAAGCTTTCTTT. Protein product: CASSLPGVGNTEAFF.

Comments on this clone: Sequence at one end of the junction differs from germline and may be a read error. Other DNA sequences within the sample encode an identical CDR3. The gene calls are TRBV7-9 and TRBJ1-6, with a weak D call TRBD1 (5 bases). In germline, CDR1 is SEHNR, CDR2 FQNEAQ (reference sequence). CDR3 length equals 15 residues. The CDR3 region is CASSLGAGNNSPLHF. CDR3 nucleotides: TGTGCCAGCAGCTTAGGGGCAGGGAATAATTCCCCCCTCCACTTT.

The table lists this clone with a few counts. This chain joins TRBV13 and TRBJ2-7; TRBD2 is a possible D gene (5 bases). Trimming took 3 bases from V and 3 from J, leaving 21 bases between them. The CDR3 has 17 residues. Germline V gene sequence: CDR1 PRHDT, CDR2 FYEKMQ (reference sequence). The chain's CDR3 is CASSFGTAGQRGYEQYF. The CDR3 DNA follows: TGTGCCAGCAGCTTCGGCACCGCTGGGCAACGGGGCTACGAGCAGTACTTC.

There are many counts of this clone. CDR3 residues: CASSQVYTGAGNTIYF. As DNA, the CDR3 is TGCGCCAGCAGCCAAGTATACACAGGGGCTGGAAACACCATATATTTT. This chain connects TRBV4-3 to TRBJ1-3; 7 nucleotides match TRBD1. The length of the CDR3 is 16 residues. Trimming at V came to 1 base and at J to 2 bases, leaving 5 bases not matched to a gene. Germline CDR1 and CDR2: LGHNA and YSLEER.

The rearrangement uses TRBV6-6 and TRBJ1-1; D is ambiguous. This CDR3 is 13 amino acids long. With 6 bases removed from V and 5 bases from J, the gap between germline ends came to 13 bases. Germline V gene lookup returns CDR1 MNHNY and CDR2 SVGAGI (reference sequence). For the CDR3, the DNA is TGTGCCAGCAGCCCGGCGATCGGGACTGAAGCTTTCTTT. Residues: CASSPAIGTEAFF.

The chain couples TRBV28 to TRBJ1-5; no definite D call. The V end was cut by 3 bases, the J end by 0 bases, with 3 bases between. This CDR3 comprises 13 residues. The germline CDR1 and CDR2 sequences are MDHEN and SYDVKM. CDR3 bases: TGTGCCAGCAGTTTCGGTAGCAATCAGCCCCAGCATTTT. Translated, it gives CASSFGSNQPQHF. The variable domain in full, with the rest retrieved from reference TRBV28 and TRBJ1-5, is DVKVTQSSRYLVKRTGEKVFLECVQDMDHENMFWYRQDPGLGLRLIYFSYDVKMKEKGDIPEGYSVSREKKERFSLILESASTNQTSMYLCASSFGSNQPQHFGDGTRLSIL.

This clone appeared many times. CDR3 region: CASSPGGVVAEAFF. The CDR3 DNA is TGTGCCAGCAGCCCGGGGGGGGTGGTCGCTGAAGCTTTCTTT. The V gene is TRBV6-4, the J gene TRBJ1-1; a possible D gene is TRBD1 (5 bases). Germline CDR1 reads MRHNA; CDR2 reads SNTAGT. Trimming cost V 6 bases and J 6 bases, with 17 bases left between them. CDR3 length: 14 residues.

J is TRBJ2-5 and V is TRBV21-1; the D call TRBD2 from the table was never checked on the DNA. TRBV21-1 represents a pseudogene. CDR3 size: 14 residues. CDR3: CASSILGGQETQYF. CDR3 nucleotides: TGTGCCAGCAGCATCCTCGGGGGCCAAGAGACCCAGTACTTC.

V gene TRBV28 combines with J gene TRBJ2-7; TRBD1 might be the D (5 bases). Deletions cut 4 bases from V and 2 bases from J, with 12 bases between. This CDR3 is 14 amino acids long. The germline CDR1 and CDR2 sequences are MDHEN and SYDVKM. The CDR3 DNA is TGTGCCAGCAGTTCCTATGGACACACCTACGAGCAGTACTTC. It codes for CASSSYGHTYEQYF. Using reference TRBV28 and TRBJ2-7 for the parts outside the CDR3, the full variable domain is DVKVTQSSRYLVKRTGEKVFLECVQDMDHENMFWYRQDPGLGLRLIYFSYDVKMKEKGDIPEGYSVSREKKERFSLILESASTNQTSMYLCASSSYGHTYEQYFGPGTRLTVT.

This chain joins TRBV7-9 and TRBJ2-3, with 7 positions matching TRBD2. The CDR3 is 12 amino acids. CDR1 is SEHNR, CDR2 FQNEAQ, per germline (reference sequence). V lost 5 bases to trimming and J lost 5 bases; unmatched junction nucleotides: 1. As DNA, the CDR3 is TGTGCCAGCAGCGGCGGGGGAGATACGCAGTATTTT. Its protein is CASSGGGDTQYF. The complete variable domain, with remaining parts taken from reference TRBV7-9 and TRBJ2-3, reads DTGVSQNPRHKITKRGQNVTFRCDPISEHNRLYWYRQTLGQGPEFLTYFQNEAQLEKSRLLSDRFSAERPKGSFSTLEIQRTEQGDSAMYLCASSGGGDTQYFGPGTRLTVL.

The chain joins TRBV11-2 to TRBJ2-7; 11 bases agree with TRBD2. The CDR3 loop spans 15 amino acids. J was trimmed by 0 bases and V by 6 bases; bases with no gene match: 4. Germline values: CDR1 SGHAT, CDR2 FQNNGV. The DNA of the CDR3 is TGTGCCAGCAGGCTAGCGGGGGGACTCTCCTACGAGCAGTACTTC. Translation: CASRLAGGLSYEQYF. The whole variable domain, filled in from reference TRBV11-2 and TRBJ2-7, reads EAGVAQSPRYKIIEKRQSVAFWCNPISGHATLYWYQQILGQGPKLLIQFQNNGVVDDSQLPKDRFSAERLKGVDSTLKIQPAKLEDSAVYLCASRLAGGLSYEQYFGPGTRLTVT.

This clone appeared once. This chain's CDR3 is CASSQEGVSSTDTQYF. CDR3 in DNA: TGCGCCAGCAGCCAAGAAGGGGTATCTAGCACAGATACGCAGTATTTT. The V gene is TRBV4-1, the J gene TRBJ2-3, with a weak D call TRBD1 (5 bases). Trimming took off 0 bases at V and 0 bases at J, with 10 bases between the two ends. The V gene's germline CDR1 is MGHRA and CDR2 YSYEKL. The CDR3 contains 16 residues.

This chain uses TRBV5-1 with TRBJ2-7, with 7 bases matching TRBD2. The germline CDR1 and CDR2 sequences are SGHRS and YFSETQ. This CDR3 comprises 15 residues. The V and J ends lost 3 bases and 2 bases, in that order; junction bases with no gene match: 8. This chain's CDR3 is CASSWLGGAPYEQYF. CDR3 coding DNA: TGCGCCAGCAGCTGGCTGGGAGGGGCCCCCTACGAGCAGTACTTC.

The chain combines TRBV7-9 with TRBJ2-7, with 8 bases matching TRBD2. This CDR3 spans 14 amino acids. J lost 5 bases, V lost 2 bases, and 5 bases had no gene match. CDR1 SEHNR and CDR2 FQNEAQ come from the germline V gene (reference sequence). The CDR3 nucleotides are TGTGCCAGCAGCTTACGCGGGGGGAAGGACGAGCAGTACTTC. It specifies CASSLRGGKDEQYF.

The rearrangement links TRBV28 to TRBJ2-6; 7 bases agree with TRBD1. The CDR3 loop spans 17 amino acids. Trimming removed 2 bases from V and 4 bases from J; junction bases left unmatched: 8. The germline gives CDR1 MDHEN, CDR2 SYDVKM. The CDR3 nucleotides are TGTGCCAGCAGTTTAGACAGGGCCCTACCCGGGGCCAACGTCCTGACTTTC. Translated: CASSLDRALPGANVLTF.

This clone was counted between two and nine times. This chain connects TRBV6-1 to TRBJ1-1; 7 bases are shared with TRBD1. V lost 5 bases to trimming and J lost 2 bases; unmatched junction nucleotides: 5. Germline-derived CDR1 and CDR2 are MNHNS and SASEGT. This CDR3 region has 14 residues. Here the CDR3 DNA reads TGTGCCAGCAGTAACGACAGGGCCAACACTGAAGCTTTCTTT. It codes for CASSNDRANTEAFF.

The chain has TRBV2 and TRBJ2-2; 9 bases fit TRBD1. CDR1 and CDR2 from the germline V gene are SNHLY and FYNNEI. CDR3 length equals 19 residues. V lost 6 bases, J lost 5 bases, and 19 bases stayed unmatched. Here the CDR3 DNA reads TGTGCCAGCAGGGTTCCGGGACAGGGCGGTGTCGTAAAAACCGGGGAGCTGTTTTTT. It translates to CASRVPGQGGVVKTGELFF.

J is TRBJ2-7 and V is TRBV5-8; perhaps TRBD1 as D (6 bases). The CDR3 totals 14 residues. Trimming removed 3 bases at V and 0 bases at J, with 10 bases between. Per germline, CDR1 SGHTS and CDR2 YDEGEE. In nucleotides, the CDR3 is TGTGCCAGCAGCTACAGGGTTCGCTCCTACGAGCAGTACTTC. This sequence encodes CASSYRVRSYEQYF.

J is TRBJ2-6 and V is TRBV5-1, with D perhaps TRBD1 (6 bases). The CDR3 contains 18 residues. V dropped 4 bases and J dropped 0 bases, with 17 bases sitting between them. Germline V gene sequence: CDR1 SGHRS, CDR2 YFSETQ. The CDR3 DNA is TGCGCCAGCAGCATAGAACAGGGCAGACTCTCTGGGGCCAACGTCCTGACTTTC. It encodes CASSIEQGRLSGANVLTF.

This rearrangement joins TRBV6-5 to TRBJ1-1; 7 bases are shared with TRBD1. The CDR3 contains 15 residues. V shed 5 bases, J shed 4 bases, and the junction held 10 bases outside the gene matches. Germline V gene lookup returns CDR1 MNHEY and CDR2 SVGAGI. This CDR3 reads CASSAQQGWITEAFF. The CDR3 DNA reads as TGTGCCAGCAGTGCGCAACAGGGGTGGATCACTGAAGCTTTCTTT.

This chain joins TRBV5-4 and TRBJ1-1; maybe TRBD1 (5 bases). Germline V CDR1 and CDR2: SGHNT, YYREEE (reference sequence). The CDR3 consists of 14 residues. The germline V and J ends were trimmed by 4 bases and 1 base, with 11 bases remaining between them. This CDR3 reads CASSKGQRNTEAFF. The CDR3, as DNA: TGTGCCAGCAGCAAAGGACAAAGGAACACTGAAGCTTTCTTT.

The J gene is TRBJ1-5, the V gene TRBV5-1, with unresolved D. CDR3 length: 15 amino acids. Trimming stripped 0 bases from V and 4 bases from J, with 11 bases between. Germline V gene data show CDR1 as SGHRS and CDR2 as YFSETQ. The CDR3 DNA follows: TGCGCCAGCAGCTTGGAGGCAGGCCCGAATCAGCCCCAGCATTTT. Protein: CASSLEAGPNQPQHF.

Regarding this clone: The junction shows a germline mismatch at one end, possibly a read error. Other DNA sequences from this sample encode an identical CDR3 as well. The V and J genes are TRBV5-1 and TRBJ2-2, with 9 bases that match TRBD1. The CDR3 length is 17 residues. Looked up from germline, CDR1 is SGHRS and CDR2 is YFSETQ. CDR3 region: CASAPEGQGANTGELFF. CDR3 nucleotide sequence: TGCGCCAGCGCCCCCGAGGGACAGGGCGCGAATACCGGGGAGCTGTTTTTT.

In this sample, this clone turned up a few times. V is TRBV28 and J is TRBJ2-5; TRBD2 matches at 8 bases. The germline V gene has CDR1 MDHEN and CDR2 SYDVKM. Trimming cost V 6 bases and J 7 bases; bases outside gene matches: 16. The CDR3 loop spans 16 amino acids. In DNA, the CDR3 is TGTGCCAGCAGCAAGTCTCCGGGACTAGGGGGGGGGACCCAGTACTTC. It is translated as CASSKSPGLGGGTQYF.

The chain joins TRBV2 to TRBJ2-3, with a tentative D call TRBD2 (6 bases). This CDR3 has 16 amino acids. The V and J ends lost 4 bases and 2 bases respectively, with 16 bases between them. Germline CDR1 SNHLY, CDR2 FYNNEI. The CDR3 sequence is CASSGERSGVTDTQYF. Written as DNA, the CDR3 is TGTGCCAGCAGTGGCGAAAGGTCGGGGGTCACAGATACGCAGTATTTT.

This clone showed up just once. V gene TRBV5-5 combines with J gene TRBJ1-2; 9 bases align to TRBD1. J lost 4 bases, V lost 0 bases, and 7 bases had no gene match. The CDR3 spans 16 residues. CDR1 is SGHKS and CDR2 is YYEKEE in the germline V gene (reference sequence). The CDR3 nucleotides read TGTGCCAGCAGCTTGGCCACGACAGGGGGGTCCTATGGCTACACCTTC. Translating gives CASSLATTGGSYGYTF.